Listed below are T cell receptor beta chains from one sample, sequenced in a study of blood T cell repertoires in COVID-19. The repertoire was sequenced with immunoSEQ multiplex PCR; TCRdb's copy has only in-frame clones and lacks some. The top ten hold 15% to 20% of the sample, which has roughly 200,000 clones, 80% to 90% seen once. Sequences were obtained from peripheral blood. The receptors derive from a woman older than 75 with active or convalescent COVID-19. CDR3s include the opening cysteine and the closing phenylalanine or tryptophan. D genes are given only for firm matches. Some rows mark clone size as missing; the rest say once, few, many or name a class of expanded clone.

d_gene	v_gene	j_gene	abundance	len	CDR3aa	CDR3nt
TRBD2	TRBV11-3	TRBJ2-3	.	16	CASSLPSGGAKDTQYF	TGTGCCAGCAGCCTACCTAGCGGGGGGGCCAAAGATACGCAGTATTTT
.	TRBV7-2	TRBJ1-4	.	14	CASSLAGTYEKLFF	TGTGCCAGCAGCTTAGCTGGGACATACGAAAAACTGTTTTTT
.	TRBV5-1	TRBJ2-6	.	16	CASSLSGVSGANVLTF	TGCGCCAGCAGCCTTTCGGGGGTCTCTGGGGCCAACGTCCTGACTTTC
TRBD2	TRBV6-6	TRBJ2-7	.	16	CASSYGGLAGNYEQYF	TGTGCCAGCAGTTATGGGGGACTAGCGGGGAATTACGAGCAGTACTTC
.	TRBV7-9	TRBJ2-7	.	15	CASSVNRGGVYEQYF	TGTGCCAGCAGCGTCAACAGGGGGGGAGTATACGAGCAGTACTTC
.	TRBV5-4	TRBJ1-3	.	15	CASSSGSTSGNTIYF	TGTGCCAGCAGCTCCGGTAGCACCTCTGGAAACACCATATATTTT
TRBD2	TRBV29-1	TRBJ2-2	once	14	CSAGGSGGARELFF	TGCAGCGCCGGCGGTAGCGGGGGGGCCCGGGAGCTGTTTTTT
TRBD1	TRBV28	TRBJ2-3	.	15	CASSSATGATDTQYF	TGTGCCAGCAGTTCGGCTACAGGGGCCACAGATACGCAGTATTTT
TRBD2	TRBV5-1	TRBJ2-3	.	16	CASSVGLARIADTQYF	TGCGCCAGCAGCGTGGGACTAGCGAGAATCGCAGATACGCAGTATTTT
.	TRBV11-2	TRBJ1-3	.	18	CASSARGHTGTSGNTIYF	TGTGCCAGCAGCGCAAGGGGCCATACAGGGACCTCTGGAAACACCATATATTTT
TRBD1	TRBV6-6	TRBJ2-7	.	15	CASSFGTGGSYEQYF	TGTGCCAGCAGTTTTGGGACAGGGGGCTCCTACGAGCAGTACTTC
.	TRBV6-6	TRBJ2-7	.	16	CASSIGSQGRTYEQYF	TGTGCCAGTAGTATCGGATCGCAGGGGCGAACCTACGAGCAGTACTTC
TRBD1	TRBV6-6	TRBJ1-1	.	15	CASRDRGRRSTEAFF	TGTGCCAGCAGAGACAGGGGGCGACGAAGCACTGAAGCTTTCTTT
.	TRBV7-2	TRBJ2-1	.	17	CASSLILGNSRVPEQFF	TGTGCCAGCAGCTTAATTCTAGGAAATAGTCGGGTACCTGAGCAGTTCTTC